Below are 7 T cell receptor beta chains sequenced from a single sample in a study of siplizumab effects on memory and regulatory T cells. The assay was immunoSEQ multiplex PCR, and TCRdb's table has in-frame clones only and misses some. This table has tens of thousands of clones, 85% to 95% appearing once. The sequencing sample was made of non-Treg CD4+ T cells sorted from blood. The receptors were sampled from a human donor in good health.

The chain combines TRBV9 with TRBJ2-1, with D perhaps matching TRBD1 or TRBD2 (5 bases each). Germline V lookup: CDR1 SGDLS, CDR2 YYNGEE. V lost 4 bases, J lost 2 bases, and 16 bases lay in between. The CDR3 loop spans 16 amino acids. CDR3: CASSPRGTGTYNEQFF. DNA for the CDR3: TGTGCCAGCAGCCCTCGAGGGACGGGTACCTACAATGAGCAGTTCTTC.

V and J are TRBV5-1 and TRBJ1-1; weak D call: TRBD1 (6 bases). From germline, CDR1 is SGHRS and CDR2 YFSETQ. CDR3 size: 15 residues. V dropped 0 bases and J dropped 1 base, with 10 bases sitting between them. The CDR3: CASSLEAGANTEAFF. The CDR3 DNA reads TGCGCCAGCAGCTTGGAGGCAGGGGCGAACACTGAAGCTTTCTTT.

In its sample, this clone was seen once. The V call is TRBV6-5, the J call TRBJ2-3; no firm D call. The germline V gene encodes CDR1 MNHEY and CDR2 SVGAGI. V lost 6 bases to trimming and J lost 2 bases, with 12 bases between them. This CDR3 comprises 14 residues. The CDR3 coding sequence is TGTGCCAGCAGCATCCGACCGTACACAGATACGCAGTATTTT. It encodes CASSIRPYTDTQYF.

The chain couples TRBV6-6 to TRBJ2-2; 13 bases are a match to TRBD2. The CDR3 is 14 amino acids. Germline V CDR1 and CDR2: MNHNY, SVGAGI (reference sequence). J was trimmed by 6 bases and V by 7 bases; bases with no gene match: 2. The CDR3 DNA is TGTGCCAGCACCGGACTAGCGGGAGCCGGGGAGCTGTTTTTT. Protein: CASTGLAGAGELFF.

The rearrangement links TRBV5-1 to TRBJ2-7, with no clear D. The CDR3 covers 13 residues. V dropped 0 bases and J dropped 6 bases, with 10 bases sitting between them. Germline CDR1 SGHRS, CDR2 YFSETQ. CDR3 sequence reads: CASSLDVMGEQYF. As DNA, the CDR3 is TGCGCCAGCAGCTTGGATGTAATGGGCGAGCAGTACTTC.

CDR3 residues: CASRAGGPRTGELFF. CDR3 coding DNA: TGTGCCAGCAGGGCGGGGGGGCCCCGCACCGGGGAGCTGTTTTTT. The chain recombines TRBV2 with TRBJ2-2, with 9 bases that match TRBD2. The CDR3 runs 15 residues. J lost 4 bases, V lost 6 bases, and 6 bases had no gene match. Looked up from germline, CDR1 is SNHLY and CDR2 is FYNNEI.

CDR3 nucleotide sequence: TGTGCCAGCAGTTTATACTTGTCAGGGGGGCGTGAAAAACTGTTTTTT. Its translation: CASSLYLSGGREKLFF. The gene calls are TRBV27 and TRBJ1-4; 7 nucleotides agree with TRBD1. V was clipped by 1 base and J by 7 bases; unmatched bases: 9. CDR3 length: 16 amino acids. Germline values: CDR1 MNHEY, CDR2 SMNVEV (reference sequence).